This T cell receptor (beta chain) is drawn from a study of spatial heterogeneity in lung cancer (dated by TCRdb to about 2019). With regard to the full study: Beta-chain transcripts were consistently detected in greater numbers than alpha-chain transcripts, which likely reflected higher beta-chain transcript abundance. In tumor regions, TCR transcript counts showed a strong correlation with a T cell transcriptional module score from matched bulk RNA-seq. In the raw uncorrected reads, each unique combination of TCR and UMI appeared more than ten times on average. In non-small cell lung cancer, the study quantitatively compared TCR alpha and beta repertoires across several tumor regions, matched nontumor lung, and blood. Nonsynonymous mutation counts, determined by whole-exome sequencing of tumor tissue, were related to features of the TCR repertoire. At surgery, both alpha and beta chains were TCR-sequenced in 220 tumor regions, 63 to 65 matched nontumor lung samples and 56 PBMC samples.

Receptor amplification or capture employed 5' RACE. The sample was run on a NextSeq 500. To allow correction of PCR and sequencing errors, the TCR library protocol tagged every TCR cDNA molecule with a unique molecular identifier. The study's processing was this. TCR identification, UMI-based error correction and CDR3 extraction were all carried out with Decombinator tools. TCRs above a frequency of 2 per 1,000, corresponding to the top 1% of the tumor frequency distribution, were defined as expanded. Expanded tumor TCRs statistically deemed absent (corrected P<0.05) from at least one tumor region were classed as regional, and all other expanded tumor TCRs were classed as ubiquitous. Rényi diversity was computed with the R vegan package after subsampling each repertoire 100 times to 5,000 TCRs. CDR3 similarity networks were constructed using string-kernel similarity of amino acid triplets, with links drawn between CDR3s whose pairwise similarity was above 0.82. TCRdb reran the public reads through fastp at Q25 and MiXCR, keeping productive beta chains. CDR3 protein sequences are deduplicated, and each keeps its most common genes and DNA. TCRdb, rather than the study authors, made the V and J calls. Across this sample there are approximately 5,000 distinct CDR3 sequences, with roughly 8% seen only once. The top ten clonotypes cover about 30% of the sample.

This clonotype showed up just a few times. What antigen it recognizes has not been identified. Base qualities are not recorded, but no much larger clone differs from it by a single base. Study-wide conclusions, independent of this receptor: Counts of ubiquitous and regional expanded TCRs correlated with counts of ubiquitous and regional nonsynonymous mutations, respectively. A correlation was observed between the number of expanded intratumoral alpha and beta TCRs and the tumor nonsynonymous mutation count. Confirming at a functional level the hypothesis that regional TCRs recognize regional mutations was considered to require additional single-cell paired TCR alpha and beta sequencing. TCR-seq was estimated to cover only roughly 7% of tumor T cells for alpha chains and approximately 13% for beta chains.

Taken with the paper, the label for time point translates to: sample taken at primary tumor resection. Samples were obtained from approximately 70 patients with early-stage, untreated non-small cell lung cancer from the lung TRACERx cohort. For TCR sequencing, whole RNA was extracted from tumor and nontumor lung tissue, or from cryopreserved PBMC samples, and no cell sorting was done. Only patients with enough RNA available from two or more tumor regions were chosen for TCR sequencing. A lung pathologist reviewed the tumor and adjacent nontumor lung specimens before the specimens were selected. Source: lung tumor tissue, taken at surgery. The sequence was collected from a female donor with early-stage non-small cell lung cancer.

The nucleotide sequence is TGTGCCAGCAGCTCCCGGGGACTAGCGGGAACAGATACGCAGTATTTT. Translated, this is CASSSRGLAGTDTQYF. The chain is made from TRBV11-2 and TRBJ2-3; TRBD2 matches 13 bases in the middle. As encoded in the germline V gene, CDR1 is SGHAT while CDR2 is FQNNGV. There are 16 amino acids in the CDR3, from cysteine to phenylalanine inclusive. Only the CDR3 DNA is retained, 48 bases long and in frame from the first base. The junction shows trimming of 4 bases on V and 3 bases on J, and the gene matches do not reach 4 bases of it.